This is a list of T cell receptor beta chains from one sample in a study of identical twins. TCRdb used MiXCR to reprocess the 5' RACE reads, holding one entry per CDR3 protein. The sample yields a few hundred thousand distinct CDR3 sequences, more than 9.5% seen once. These sequences were also reported in another study, on yellow fever vaccine responses in identical twins.

The sample comprised memory (CD45RO+) T cells sorted from blood. Receptor source: a woman aged 18-29 years in good health. The CDR3 runs from the conserved cysteine through the conserved F or W. A D gene is named only where the DNA matches it firmly. The listing skips clone size in some rows; elsewhere it reads once, few, many or a size class.

TRBV4-1	many	TRBJ2-7	-	TGCGCCAGCAGCCACCCCGTAGGGGCTACGTGGGAGCAGTACTTC	CASSHPVGATWEQYF
TRBV5-6	-	TRBJ2-3	-	TGTGCCAGCAGCTTAAGGCCCGGAGTTACAGATACGCAGTATTTT	CASSLRPGVTDTQYF
TRBV13	-	TRBJ2-1	TRBD2	TGTGCCAGCAGCTCCTCGGCGGGGGAGTTCTCCTACAATGAGCAGTTCTTC	CASSSSAGEFSYNEQFF
TRBV20-1	few	TRBJ1-6	TRBD1	TGCAGTGCTCCACAGGGGAGCTCCTATAATTCACCCCTCCACTTT	CSAPQGSSYNSPLHF
TRBV10-3	-	TRBJ2-3	TRBD2	TGTGCCATCACCCAGCGGGAGGCTAGCACAGATACGCAGTATTTT	CAITQREASTDTQYF
TRBV11-3	many	TRBJ1-1	-	TGTGCCAGCAGCTCGAATCCGGGGAACTGGAACACTGAAGCTTTCTTT	CASSSNPGNWNTEAFF
TRBV7-7	-	TRBJ2-1	-	TGTGCTAGCAGCTTAGACCTGACATCGGAGTCGCAGTTCTTC	CASSLDLTSESQFF
TRBV11-2	few	TRBJ2-1	-	TGTGCCAGCAGCTTAGGAGCGACTAGGTCTACTAGCTCCTACAATGAGCAGTTCTTC	CASSLGATRSTSSYNEQFF
TRBV28	few	TRBJ2-1	TRBD1	TGTGCCAGCAGTATGACAGGGGCCGGCGGGGAGCAGTTCTTC	CASSMTGAGGEQFF
TRBV10-3	few	TRBJ2-2	TRBD2	TGTGCCATCAGTGACGGGACTAGCGACACCGGGGAGCTGTTTTTT	CAISDGTSDTGELFF
TRBV6-5	few	TRBJ1-2	-	TGTGCCAGCAGTTACGATTTTGGGGGCTCGGGCTATGGCTACACCTTC	CASSYDFGGSGYGYTF
TRBV2	few	TRBJ2-6	TRBD1	TGTGCCATCGTAGTCGGGACAGGTGGAAACTCTGGGGCCAACGTCCTGACTTTC	CAIVVGTGGNSGANVLTF
TRBV27	-	TRBJ2-2	-	TGTGCCAGCAGAGAACAGGGGGGGACCGGGGAGCTGTTTTTT	CASREQGGTGELFF
TRBV7-9	many	TRBJ2-1	TRBD1	TGTGCCAGCAGCTTGGGACAGGGAGGACACAATGAGCAGTTCTTC	CASSLGQGGHNEQFF
TRBV20-1	-	TRBJ2-7	TRBD1	TGCAGTGCTAGAGTTCCAAGACAGGGGGCCGGTAGGAACGAGCAGTACTTC	CSARVPRQGAGRNEQYF
TRBV6-1	-	TRBJ2-1	TRBD2	TGTGCCAGCATCCTTAGCGGGACCCACAATGAGCAGTTCTTC	CASILSGTHNEQFF
TRBV5-1	many	TRBJ2-3	TRBD2	TGCGCCAGCAGCCCTCCTTTGTTGAGCGGGAGGACAGATACGCAGTATTTT	CASSPPLLSGRTDTQYF
TRBV18	few	TRBJ2-2	TRBD1	TGTGCCAGCTCACCCCCGACAGGGATGGGTCCGAACACCGGGGAGCTGTTTTTT	CASSPPTGMGPNTGELFF
TRBV7-2	-	TRBJ2-5	TRBD1	TGTGCCAGCAGCTTGGGACAGGGTATCGGGACCCAGTACTTC	CASSLGQGIGTQYF
TRBV5-6	-	TRBJ2-7	TRBD1	TGTGCCAGCAGCCCCCCCGGACAGGGAAATGGCATGTACGAGCAGTACTTC	CASSPPGQGNGMYEQYF
TRBV28	few	TRBJ2-1	-	TGTGCCAGCAGTTTAGCTAGCGTCGACTACAATGAGCAGTTCTTC	CASSLASVDYNEQFF
TRBV21-1	-	TRBJ1-1	-	TGTGCCAGCAGCAAAGGGGGGACAGGCGTGATGAACACTGAAGCTTTCTTT	CASSKGGTGVMNTEAFF
TRBV11-2	few	TRBJ1-2	-	TGTGCCAGCAGCTTAAATTGGGGGGCGTGGGACTATGGCTACACCTTC	CASSLNWGAWDYGYTF
TRBV5-1	-	TRBJ2-7	-	TGCGCCAGCAGCCCCATTGCCGAGGGAGGAATCGAGCAGTACTTC	CASSPIAEGGIEQYF
TRBV7-6	-	TRBJ2-7	-	TGTGCCAGCAGCATGCGACTATCATACGAGCAGTACTTC	CASSMRLSYEQYF
TRBV7-8	once	TRBJ2-3	TRBD2	TGTGCCAGCAGTGCTAGACTAGCGGGGGTTAGCACAGATACGCAGTATTTT	CASSARLAGVSTDTQYF
TRBV20-1	few	TRBJ1-2	-	TGCAGCGCCCCGGTTGGGACTGGCTACACCTTC	CSAPVGTGYTF
TRBV19	-	TRBJ2-5	TRBD2	TGTGCCAGTGGAACTAGCGGGAGGGAGACCCAGTACTTC	CASGTSGRETQYF
TRBV5-1	many	TRBJ2-7	-	TGCGCCAGCAGCACTGTTCCAGGGTGGGACGAGCAGTACTTC	CASSTVPGWDEQYF
TRBV2	-	TRBJ2-3	TRBD1	TGTGCCAGCAGTCCTAGACAGGGGTCCCGTTCTAGCACAGATACGCAGTATTTT	CASSPRQGSRSSTDTQYF
TRBV19	-	TRBJ2-1	-	TGTGCCAGTAGCCCTCATATGGAGGAGCAGTTCTTC	CASSPHMEEQFF
TRBV29-1	many	TRBJ2-3	-	TGCAGCGTTGTGGGGCAGCAGGTGGGGACGCAGTATTTT	CSVVGQQVGTQYF
TRBV11-1	-	TRBJ2-1	TRBD2	TGTGCCAGCAGCCCATCCAGGGCGGGAGGATACGTCCACAATGAGCAGTTCTTC	CASSPSRAGGYVHNEQFF
TRBV20-1	-	TRBJ2-1	TRBD2	TGCAGTGCTAGAGATACTAGCGGGGGGCAGTTCTTC	CSARDTSGGQFF
TRBV6-2/TRBV6-3	-	TRBJ2-1	-	TGTGCCAGCAGTTACAATACAGCCTACAATGAGCAGTTCTTC	CASSYNTAYNEQFF
TRBV25-1	-	TRBJ2-7	TRBD1	TGTGCCAGCAGTGAAGGTTATCCACGAGGGACAGGGGTCTCCTACGAGCAGTACTTC	CASSEGYPRGTGVSYEQYF
TRBV20-1	-	TRBJ1-2	-	TGCAGTGCTAGAGATCGAAGAGGGGACGCTAACTATGGCTACACCTTC	CSARDRRGDANYGYTF
TRBV7-2	few	TRBJ1-1	-	TGTGCCAGCGACGGCAGATACAGGGCGAACACTGAAGCTTTCTTT	CASDGRYRANTEAFF
TRBV4-1	-	TRBJ1-6	TRBD1	TGCGCCAGCAGTTCGTTTACAGGGGTTAATTCACCCCTCCACTTT	CASSSFTGVNSPLHF
TRBV25-1	few	TRBJ1-1	-	TGTGCCAGCAGTGAATATATTCAGGAGAACACTGAAGCTTTCTTT	CASSEYIQENTEAFF
TRBV2	-	TRBJ2-1	-	TGTGCCAGCACGTCTCGGGGGTCCTACAATGAGCAGTTCTTC	CASTSRGSYNEQFF
TRBV29-1	-	TRBJ2-3	TRBD2	TGCAGCGCCCGAGGGACTAGCGGGAGTGCAGATACGCAGTATTTT	CSARGTSGSADTQYF
TRBV25-1	few	TRBJ2-1	TRBD2	TGTGCCAGCAGTGGTTTAGCGGGATATATTGAGCAGTTCTTC	CASSGLAGYIEQFF
TRBV6-1	few	TRBJ2-5	TRBD2	TGTGCCAGTGCTAGCGGGGGCAAAGAGACCCAGTACTTC	CASASGGKETQYF
TRBV7-2	many	TRBJ2-5	-	TGTGCCAGCAGCAGCACAGGGACCCAGTACTTC	CASSSTGTQYF
TRBV12-3/TRBV12-4	many	TRBJ2-7	-	TGTGCCAGCAGTTTAAAGGGAACTCCCTACGAGCAGTACTTC	CASSLKGTPYEQYF
TRBV30	few	TRBJ2-1	-	TGTGCCTGGACACAGGGGGGGAGGTACAATGAGCAGTTCTTC	CAWTQGGRYNEQFF